This T cell receptor (beta chain) stems from a study of Graves' ophthalmopathy and Graves' hyperthyroidism. The CDR3 extends over 16 amino acids. Trimming at V came to 8 bases and at J to 3 bases, leaving 15 bases not matched to a gene. The V gene's germline CDR1 is MDHEN and CDR2 SYDVKM. This clonotype was picked up many times. PBMCs were isolated from an approximately 10 ml sample of fresh peripheral blood. Investigators amplified TCR beta CDR3 regions from RNA transcripts. First-round RT-PCR employed HTBI primers, with a second-round multiplex PCR after it. A single record per CDR3 protein comes from TCRdb applying MiXCR to the multiplex PCR reads. The table shows 680,000 or so distinct CDR3 sequences, with 22% occurring only once.

The V and J genes are TRBV28 and TRBJ2-5, with 7 bases aligning to TRBD1. This TCR came from a woman aged 18-29 years with stable Graves' hyperthyroidism. Some clones in this sample may be carry-over from other donors' samples. Sequences were obtained from peripheral blood. Here the CDR3 DNA reads TGTGCCAGCGGATCCCCCCTGGCAGGGGGAGAAGAGACCCAGTACTTC. Amino acid sequence: CASGSPLAGGEETQYF.